Below, 22 T cell receptor beta chains from the same sample are listed, as sequenced in a study of T cell responses to AZD1222 COVID-19 vaccine. Measured with immunoSEQ multiplex PCR; TCRdb has only the in-frame clones, and not every one. The sample includes some 140,000 clones, roughly 89% of them seen just once. The sample was peripheral blood, taken on day 0 of AZD1222 vaccination. The source of these receptors is an adult in good health.

The chain has TRBV6-2 or TRBV6-3 and TRBJ2-3, with 10 bases fitting TRBD2. The CDR3 is 16 residues long. V gave up 4 bases and J gave up 7 bases; unmatched junction bases: 11. From germline, CDR1 is MNHEY and CDR2 SVGEGT. The CDR3: CASSSPAGGLANTQYF. The CDR3 nucleotides are TGTGCCAGCAGTTCCCCAGCGGGAGGGCTTGCGAATACGCAGTATTTT.

The chain has TRBV30 and TRBJ2-7; possibly TRBD2 for D (6 bases). Germline loops: CDR1 GTSNPN, CDR2 SVGIG (reference sequence). The CDR3 is 13 amino acids. V was cut by 3 bases and J by 7 bases, with 16 bases left in between. The CDR3 sequence: CAWSRREYQEQYF. The CDR3 coding sequence is TGTGCCTGGAGCCGACGGGAGTATCAGGAGCAGTACTTC. Using reference TRBV30 and TRBJ2-7 for the parts outside the CDR3, the full variable domain is SQTIHQWPATLVQPVGSPLSLECTVEGTSNPNLYWYRQAAGRGLQLLFYSVGIGQISSEVPQNLSASRPQDRQFILSSKKLLLSDSGFYLCAWSRREYQEQYFGPGTRLTVT.

The chain uses TRBV12-3 or TRBV12-4 and TRBJ1-5; D is unresolved. The germline V and J ends were trimmed by 5 bases and 5 bases, with 7 bases remaining between them. This CDR3 comprises 12 residues. The CDR3 DNA reads as TGTGCCAGCAGTGTTCTGGATCAGCCCCAGCATTTT. Translation: CASSVLDQPQHF.

This clone is a singleton in its sample. This chain joins TRBV11-1 and TRBJ2-2; TRBD1 matches 9 bases. The V gene's germline CDR1 is SGHAT and CDR2 FQDESV (reference sequence). J was trimmed by 8 bases and V by 2 bases; bases with no gene match: 9. This CDR3 spans 16 amino acids. Here the CDR3 reads CASSLTGTGYSGELFF. The CDR3 nucleotides read TGTGCCAGCAGCTTAACCGGGACAGGGTATTCAGGGGAGCTGTTTTTT.

The CDR3 is CASSYGGLGMKTQYF. CDR3 DNA sequence: TGTGCCAGCAGTTACGGGGGACTAGGGATGAAGACCCAGTACTTC. The rearrangement links TRBV6-6 to TRBJ2-5; 8 bases agree with TRBD2. V dropped 2 bases and J dropped 6; count of bases not matched to a gene: 8. Germline CDR1 reads MNHNY; CDR2 reads SVGAGI (reference sequence). The CDR3 is made up of 15 amino acids.

The V call is TRBV6-2 or TRBV6-3, the J call TRBJ2-1; 10 bases are a match to TRBD2. Germline CDR1 reads MNHEY; CDR2 reads SVGEGT. V lost 1 base to trimming and J lost 4 bases; unmatched junction nucleotides: 10. This CDR3 has 18 amino acids. Here the CDR3 reads CASSYLMRLAGIYNEQFF. CDR3 DNA: TGTGCCAGCAGTTACTTGATGCGACTAGCGGGCATTTACAATGAGCAGTTCTTC.

The rearrangement links TRBV24-1 to TRBJ1-4; D not certain. CDR1 is KGHDR and CDR2 is SFDVKD in the germline V gene. Trimming left V 3 bases short and J 8 bases short, with 15 bases between. The CDR3 covers 15 residues. The CDR3 DNA follows: TGTGCCACCAGTGATCTCCACCGGGTTTGGGAAAAACTGTTTTTT. Encoded protein: CATSDLHRVWEKLFF.

The V and J genes are TRBV19 and TRBJ2-7; D remains ambiguous. The germline CDR1 and CDR2 sequences are LNHDA and SQIVND (reference sequence). Trimming stripped 7 bases from V and 6 bases from J, with 16 bases between. This CDR3 region has 13 residues. CDR3 in amino acids: CASNAVGNTEQYF. In DNA form, the CDR3 reads TGTGCCAGTAATGCTGTCGGAAACACCGAGCAGTACTTC.

This clone has more than one count but fewer than ten. The V call is TRBV12-3 or TRBV12-4, the J call TRBJ1-2; 7 positions agree with TRBD1. There are 13 residues in the CDR3. V was clipped by 5 bases and J by 5 bases; unmatched bases: 5. As DNA, the CDR3 is TGTGCCAGCAGTGGGGACAGCGTTTATGGCTACACCTTC. Translating it yields CASSGDSVYGYTF.

The rearrangement links TRBV19 to TRBJ1-1; D may be TRBD1 (5 bases). Between the trimmed V and J ends, which lost 4 bases and 6 bases, there was a span of 15 bases. CDR1 and CDR2 from the germline V gene are LNHDA and SQIVND (reference sequence). The CDR3 is made up of 14 amino acids. The CDR3 region has the DNA TGTGCCAGTAGTAGAGGGACTTTAGGGTCTGAAGCTTTCTTT. This gives the protein CASSRGTLGSEAFF.

The chain has TRBV11-2 and TRBJ2-1; TRBD2 agrees at 10 bases. The germline V gene has CDR1 SGHAT and CDR2 FQNNGV. V lost 3 bases to trimming and J lost 7 bases; unmatched junction nucleotides: 6. The CDR3 is 15 amino acids. CDR3: CASSFQREGSNEQFF. The CDR3 DNA sequence: TGTGCCAGCAGCTTCCAGCGGGAGGGCTCAAATGAGCAGTTCTTC.

The chain combines TRBV28 with TRBJ1-5; D may be TRBD1 (5 bases). CDR3 length: 14 residues. CDR1 is MDHEN and CDR2 is SYDVKM in the germline V gene. The ends were cut back, 3 bases at V and 4 bases at J, with 10 bases in the middle. The DNA of the CDR3 is TGTGCCAGCAGTTTCTTGGGGGAAAATCAGCCCCAGCATTTT. This encodes CASSFLGENQPQHF.

CDR3 coding DNA: TGTGCCAGCAGCTTCAAAAACGACAGGGGAAGTGAAAAACTGTTTTTT. The encoded protein is CASSFKNDRGSEKLFF. The J gene is TRBJ1-4, the V gene TRBV5-4; 8 positions agree with TRBD1. The trim removed 2 bases at V and 7 bases at J, leaving 10 bases unmatched. Germline V gene data show CDR1 as SGHNT and CDR2 as YYREEE (reference sequence). The CDR3 length is 16 residues.

The CDR3 nucleotides read TGTGCCACCAGCAGGGGGACAGAAGCCTACGAGCAGTACTTC. Translating gives CATSRGTEAYEQYF. The chain links TRBV15 to TRBJ2-7; TRBD1 matches at 7 bases. Germline assignment: CDR1 LNHNV and CDR2 YYDKDF (reference sequence). Trimming cost V 3 bases and J 2 bases; bases outside gene matches: 4. The CDR3 runs to 14 residues.

This clone was seen just once. This chain joins TRBV2 and TRBJ1-5, with unresolved D. Per the germline V gene, CDR1 is SNHLY and CDR2 is FYNNEI. The V and J ends lost 7 bases and 0 bases respectively, with 16 bases between them. The CDR3 totals 16 residues. Here the CDR3 reads CASNRAGRDSNQPQHF. The DNA for the CDR3 is TGTGCCAGCAATCGGGCCGGGCGGGATAGCAATCAGCCCCAGCATTTT.

V and J are TRBV7-9 and TRBJ1-5; D unresolved. There are 13 residues in the CDR3. Trimming removed 1 base at V and 7 bases at J, with 8 bases between. Germline V gene data show CDR1 as SEHNR and CDR2 as FQNEAQ (reference sequence). The CDR3 protein is CASSLGVLQPQHF. Written as DNA, the CDR3 is TGTGCCAGCAGCTTAGGTGTGTTGCAGCCCCAGCATTTT. The whole variable domain, filled in from reference TRBV7-9 and TRBJ1-5, reads DTGVSQNPRHKITKRGQNVTFRCDPISEHNRLYWYRQTLGQGPEFLTYFQNEAQLEKSRLLSDRFSAERPKGSFSTLEIQRTEQGDSAMYLCASSLGVLQPQHFGDGTRLSIL.

This chain joins TRBV7-9 and TRBJ2-2; maybe TRBD1 (6 bases). Germline CDR1 SEHNR, CDR2 FQNEAQ (reference sequence). The CDR3 contains 14 residues. Deletions cut 5 bases from V and 5 bases from J, with 12 bases between. The CDR3 DNA reads as TGTGCCAGCAGCGCCCCTAGGGGGACCGGGGAGCTGTTTTTT. This gives the protein CASSAPRGTGELFF.

The CDR3 region is CATSRAGFSPLHF. DNA of the CDR3: TGTGCCACCAGCAGAGCCGGTTTTTCACCCCTCCACTTT. This chain connects TRBV15 to TRBJ1-6, with D unresolved. Looked up from germline, CDR1 is LNHNV and CDR2 is YYDKDF (reference sequence). Between the trimmed V and J ends, which lost 1 base and 9 bases, there was a span of 7 bases. The CDR3 consists of 13 residues.

The chain is built from TRBV28 and TRBJ2-3, with TRBD2 matching over 13 bases. There are 16 residues in the CDR3. The germline V gene encodes CDR1 MDHEN and CDR2 SYDVKM. V lost 5 bases, J lost 7 bases, and 9 bases stayed unmatched. The CDR3 spells CASSVITSGRVNTQYF. As DNA, the CDR3 is TGTGCCAGCAGTGTAATAACTAGCGGGAGGGTCAATACGCAGTATTTT.

This chain links TRBV29-1 with TRBJ1-1, with 8 bases matching TRBD1. The J segment lost 10 bases and the V segment lost 4 bases, leaving 8 bases of the junction unmatched. Germline CDR1 is SQVTM and CDR2 is ANQGSEA. CDR3 size: 12 residues. The CDR3 region has the DNA TGCAGCGTTGTTGAGACAGGGGAAGGAGCTTTCTTT. This translates into CSVVETGEGAFF. The whole variable domain, remainder taken from reference TRBV29-1 and TRBJ1-1, is SAVISQKPSRDICQRGTSLTIQCQVDSQVTMMFWYRQQPGQSLTLIATANQGSEATYESGFVIDKFPISRPNLTFSTLTVSNMSPEDSSIYLCSVVETGEGAFFGQGTRLTVV.

The rearrangement joins TRBV5-1 to TRBJ1-1, with D possibly TRBD1 on 6 matching bases. The CDR3 is 16 amino acids. Germline loops: CDR1 SGHRS, CDR2 YFSETQ. Between the trimmed V and J ends, which lost 5 bases and 3 bases, there was a span of 20 bases. The CDR3: CASSTGLIGLDTEAFF. The CDR3 DNA sequence: TGCGCCAGCAGTACAGGGCTCATCGGCTTGGACACTGAAGCTTTCTTT.

This clone has just one count. The V gene is TRBV7-8, the J gene TRBJ1-2; 7 nucleotides align to TRBD1. Germline CDR1 SGHVS, CDR2 FQNEAQ. The junction had 11 bases not matched to a gene; V was cut back by 5 bases and J by 8 bases. This CDR3 comprises 14 residues. The CDR3 loop reads CASSPRTGLKGYTF. The CDR3 DNA is TGTGCCAGCAGCCCAAGGACAGGACTCAAAGGCTACACCTTC.